Listed below are T cell receptor beta chains from one sample, sequenced in a study of T cells after yellow fever vaccination. TCRdb reprocessed the 5' RACE reads with MiXCR, giving one entry per CDR3 protein. The sample lists around 350,000 distinct CDR3 sequences, 6.2% occurring once. The starting material was PBMCs, obtained 5 days after the yellow fever booster vaccination. Every receptor here comes from a man under 40 who received the YFV17D yellow fever vaccine. CDR3s include the opening cysteine and the closing phenylalanine or tryptophan. D genes are given only for firm matches. Not every row has a clone size; where given, it reads once, few, many or a size class.

DNA,CDR3,V,J,D,size
TGTGCCAGTAATAAAGGACTAGCGGGAGAGAACGAGCAGTTCTTC,CASNKGLAGENEQFF,TRBV19,TRBJ2-1,TRBD2,few
TGTGCCAGCAGTTTAACAGGACCCCAGGACCACGAGCAGTACTTC,CASSLTGPQDHEQYF,TRBV28,TRBJ2-7,NA,NA
TGTGCCAGCAGAGGTGGAGCGGGACTCAACTACAATGAGCAGTTCTTC,CASRGGAGLNYNEQFF,TRBV11-2,TRBJ2-1,TRBD2,many
TGTGCCAGCATGAAGAACAGGGCAGAGACCCAGTACTTC,CASMKNRAETQYF,TRBV12-3/TRBV12-4,TRBJ2-5,NA,NA
TGCAGTGCTAGAGTGACGGGAGGTTTTTACGAGCAGTACTTC,CSARVTGGFYEQYF,TRBV20-1,TRBJ2-7,TRBD2,few
TGTGCTAGCAGCTTAGGGACAGGGAGGATCGAGACCCAGTACTTC,CASSLGTGRIETQYF,TRBV7-7,TRBJ2-5,TRBD1,few
TGTGCCAGCAGCCATCAAGGGGGCTCCTACAATGAGCAGTTCTTC,CASSHQGGSYNEQFF,TRBV3-1,TRBJ2-1,NA,few
TGTGCCAGCAGCTTAGGAACTAGCGGGGTTCAAGAGACCCAGTACTTC,CASSLGTSGVQETQYF,TRBV7-2,TRBJ2-5,TRBD2,few
TGTGCCAGCAGTTACCTGGGACAGGGGGACACTGAAGCTTTCTTT,CASSYLGQGDTEAFF,TRBV6-5,TRBJ1-1,TRBD1,many
TGTGCCAGCAGCCGGCAAGCGGCAAATGAGCAGTTCTTC,CASSRQAANEQFF,TRBV7-2,TRBJ2-1,NA,NA
TGCAGCGTTGGCTTTCTCAGCGGGAGAAGGACCGGGGAGCTGTTTTTT,CSVGFLSGRRTGELFF,TRBV29-1,TRBJ2-2,TRBD2,many
TGTGCCAGCAGCTTAGACCCCCAAGAGCGGGAGGAGCTCGCGAACACCGGGGAGCTGTTTTTT,CASSLDPQEREELANTGELFF,TRBV11-2,TRBJ2-2,TRBD2,many
TGTGCCAGCAGCCCATCTGGACCTGAAGCTTTCTTT,CASSPSGPEAFF,TRBV7-2,TRBJ1-1,NA,NA
TGTGCCAGCAGCTTGGTTTTCATCCTTGCTGGGGCCAACGTCCTGACTTTC,CASSLVFILAGANVLTF,TRBV5-5,TRBJ2-6,NA,few
TGCTGTGCTAGAGATGCGGGACAGGCGAGCTCCTACAATGAGCAGTTCTTC,CCARDAGQASSYNEQFF,TRBV20-1,TRBJ2-1,TRBD1,NA
TGTGCCAGCAGCCCGAACGTGGGTGTTAGCGGGATCCTCAATGAGCTGTTCTTC,CASSPNVGVSGILNELFF,TRBV4-2,TRBJ2-1,TRBD2,once
TGCGCCAGCAGCTTCTCTCGGACTGTTGGCGGGGAGCTGTTTTTT,CASSFSRTVGGELFF,TRBV5-1,TRBJ2-2,NA,NA
TGTGCCAGCTCACTACGGGACGCCAGCACAGATACGCAGTATTTT,CASSLRDASTDTQYF,TRBV18,TRBJ2-3,NA,NA
TGTGCCTGGGGTGGACAGGGCGCCGAACGGACCCAGTACTTC,CAWGGQGAERTQYF,TRBV30,TRBJ2-5,TRBD1,few
TGTGCCAGCAGCCGAGACTCGGGAACGGGTGAGCAGTTCTTC,CASSRDSGTGEQFF,TRBV6-1,TRBJ2-1,NA,many
TGCGCCAGCAACCCTCGGGTGGGAGATTGGGACGAGCAGTACTTC,CASNPRVGDWDEQYF,TRBV5-1,TRBJ2-7,NA,many
TGTGCCAGCAGCTCCCGGGACAGGAGTACTGAAGCTTTCTTT,CASSSRDRSTEAFF,TRBV7-2,TRBJ1-1,TRBD1,NA
TGTGCCAGCAGCCCTACTAGCGGTCAGGGGCAGTTCTTC,CASSPTSGQGQFF,TRBV13,TRBJ2-1,TRBD2,NA
TGTGCCAGCAGTCCCAGACTAGCGGGAGGGCCCTTAGGTGAGCAGTTCTTC,CASSPRLAGGPLGEQFF,TRBV12-3/TRBV12-4,TRBJ2-1,TRBD2,many
TGCGCCAGCAGCTTGCAGAGGGGGTTTGACACCGGGGAGCTGTTTTTT,CASSLQRGFDTGELFF,TRBV5-1,TRBJ2-2,NA,many
TGTGCCAGCAGTTCCCCACAGTCGACTAGCGGGAGTGGTACAGATACGCAGTATTTT,CASSSPQSTSGSGTDTQYF,TRBV2,TRBJ2-3,TRBD2,NA
TGCAGCGATACCCGGACAGGGGATGAGACCCAGTACTTC,CSDTRTGDETQYF,TRBV29-1,TRBJ2-5,TRBD1,many
TGTGCCAGCAGAGTCACGCTAGCGGTGGGAAACATTCAGTACTTC,CASRVTLAVGNIQYF,TRBV12-3/TRBV12-4,TRBJ2-4,TRBD2,NA
TGTGCCAGCAGCAGAAAGGGCGGAATCTACGAGCAGTACTTC,CASSRKGGIYEQYF,TRBV6-1,TRBJ2-7,NA,NA
TGTGCCAGCAGCCGCGACAGGGGTCAGCCCCAGCATTTT,CASSRDRGQPQHF,TRBV27,TRBJ1-5,TRBD1,many
TGTGCCATCAGTGAGCGGAGAGAGACCCAGTACTTC,CAISERRETQYF,TRBV10-3,TRBJ2-5,NA,many
TGTGCCAGTAGAAATCTCCCCGACACCGGGGAGCTGTTTTTT,CASRNLPDTGELFF,TRBV19,TRBJ2-2,NA,many
TGTGCCAGCAGCCCAGGGACTTCCACAAACACCGGGGAGCTGTTTTTT,CASSPGTSTNTGELFF,TRBV5-4,TRBJ2-2,NA,NA
TGTGCCAGTAGTATAGCTCAGAACACCGGGGAGCTGTTTTTT,CASSIAQNTGELFF,TRBV19,TRBJ2-2,NA,few
TGTGCCAGCAGCTTGGGCAGAGCTAACTATGGCTACACCTTC,CASSLGRANYGYTF,TRBV11-2,TRBJ1-2,NA,NA
TGTGCCAGCAGCTTTTTCTCTGCGGGGTCTGACAATGAGCAGTTCTTC,CASSFFSAGSDNEQFF,TRBV21-1,TRBJ2-1,NA,few
TGCAGTGCTAGAGTCTTGGGGCCGGGACGGATTAACTATGGCTACACCTTC,CSARVLGPGRINYGYTF,TRBV20-1,TRBJ1-2,NA,few
TGTGCCACCAGTGACGAGGGGAGGTTGCCTGAGCAGTTCTTC,CATSDEGRLPEQFF,TRBV24-1,TRBJ2-1,NA,many
TGTGCCAGCAGCTTAGATTCTAGCGGGAGCTTCGAGCAGTACTTC,CASSLDSSGSFEQYF,TRBV7-2,TRBJ2-7,TRBD2,NA
TGTGCCAGCTCACCAATAACGGCTCAAGAGACCCAGTACTTC,CASSPITAQETQYF,TRBV18,TRBJ2-5,NA,NA